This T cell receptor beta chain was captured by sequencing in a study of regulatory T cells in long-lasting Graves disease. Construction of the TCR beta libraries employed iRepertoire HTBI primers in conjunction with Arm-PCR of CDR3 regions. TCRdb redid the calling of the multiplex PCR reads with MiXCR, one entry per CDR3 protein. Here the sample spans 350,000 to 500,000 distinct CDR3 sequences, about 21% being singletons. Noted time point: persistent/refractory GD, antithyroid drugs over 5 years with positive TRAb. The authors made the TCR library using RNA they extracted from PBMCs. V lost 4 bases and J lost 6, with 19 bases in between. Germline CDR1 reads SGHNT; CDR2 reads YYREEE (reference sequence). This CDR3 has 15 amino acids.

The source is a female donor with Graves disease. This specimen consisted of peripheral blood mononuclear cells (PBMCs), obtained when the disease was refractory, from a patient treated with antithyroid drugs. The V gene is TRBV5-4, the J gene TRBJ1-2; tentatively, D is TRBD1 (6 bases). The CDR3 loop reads CASSPGGRPDDGYTF. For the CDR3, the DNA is TGTGCCAGCAGCCCGGGGGGGCGGCCCGACGATGGCTACACCTTC.